This record concerns one T cell receptor beta chain sequence. This record comes from a study of T cells in Graves' hyperthyroidism and ophthalmopathy. The CDR3 extends over 18 amino acids. CDR1 is SGHVS and CDR2 is FNYEAQ in the germline V gene. With V trimmed by 5 bases and J by 2 bases, 12 bases remained unmatched. RNA transcripts were the template for amplifying TCR beta CDR3 regions. Researchers ran a first-round RT-PCR on the TCR CDR3 using the HTBI primer set. TCRdb re-called the multiplex PCR reads with MiXCR, one entry per CDR3 protein. Found here are roughly 500,000 distinct CDR3 sequences, 46% of them singletons; the top ten hold roughly 19%.

Material for sequencing was peripheral blood or thyroid tissue (not recorded which). The chain combines TRBV7-6 with TRBJ2-6; 7 bases are shared with TRBD2. The TCR originated in an adult woman with Graves' disease, either hyperthyroidism or ophthalmopathy (not recorded which). CDR3 residues: CASSTREGENTGANVLTF. Here the CDR3 DNA reads TGTGCCAGCAGCACAAGGGAGGGCGAGAACACTGGGGCCAACGTCCTGACTTTC.